These 15 T cell receptor beta chains came from one sample sequenced in a study of T cell repertoires in cytomegalovirus infection (dated by TCRdb to the late 2010s). These reads were obtained on an Illumina HiSeq 1500. In-frame beta chains were kept once TCRdb had trimmed the public reads at Q25 with fastp and called clones with MiXCR. One record per CDR3 amino acid sequence lists the most common genes and DNA. This sample is represented by roughly 180,000 distinct CDR3 sequences; less than 25% of them were singletons. Under 30% of the sample is in the top ten clones. These receptors' antigens are unknown. Read against the paper, the sample's treatment or condition label means: in vitro stimulation with specific CMV peptide epitopes to enrich CMV-specific T cells. The specimen was CD8+ T cells from cultured PBMCs, collected from culture after CMV antigen stimulation. The receptor source for this set is a human donor in good health (CMV status not recorded). Some clones in this sample may be carry-over from other donors' samples.

The rearrangement links TRBV7-8 to TRBJ2-7; possibly TRBD1 for D (5 bases). Trimming removed 1 base at V and 3 bases at J, with 13 bases between. Germline assignment: CDR1 SGHVS and CDR2 FQNEAQ. The CDR3 runs to 15 residues. As DNA, the CDR3 is TGTGCCAGCAGCTTAGTGGCAGGGATTTACTACGAGCAGTACTTC. Translation gives CASSLVAGIYYEQYF.

This clonotype was observed a handful of times. This chain joins TRBV11-2 and TRBJ2-1, with TRBD1 matching 7 bases. CDR1 is SGHAT, CDR2 FQNNGV, per germline. With V trimmed by 5 bases and J by 5 bases, 12 bases remained unmatched. The CDR3 is 16 residues long. CDR3 sequence: CASSQGYRGVNNEQFF. The CDR3 region has the DNA TGTGCCAGCAGCCAGGGGTACAGGGGTGTAAACAATGAGCAGTTCTTC. The full variable domain, its missing parts supplied by reference TRBV11-2 and TRBJ2-1, is EAGVAQSPRYKIIEKRQSVAFWCNPISGHATLYWYQQILGQGPKLLIQFQNNGVVDDSQLPKDRFSAERLKGVDSTLKIQPAKLEDSAVYLCASSQGYRGVNNEQFFGPGTRLTVL.

This clonotype appeared many times. V and J are TRBV7-2 and TRBJ2-7; unclear D gene. V shed 5 bases and J shed 2 bases, with 7 bases lying between them. This CDR3 is built from 12 residues. Germline values: CDR1 SGHTA, CDR2 FQGNSA. DNA for the CDR3: TGTGCCAGCAGCCTTACGGCCTACGAGCAGTACTTC. Encoded protein: CASSLTAYEQYF.

There are a few counts of this clonotype. The gene calls are TRBV19 and TRBJ1-5; 8 nucleotides match TRBD1. The CDR3 sequence is 16 residues long. The germline V gene has CDR1 LNHDA and CDR2 SQIVND (reference sequence). Trimming cost V 5 bases and J 5 bases; bases outside gene matches: 11. CDR3 sequence (DNA): TGTGCCAGTAGTGCCTTAAGGACAGGGCTCCATCAGCCCCAGCATTTT. Protein product: CASSALRTGLHQPQHF.

This clonotype was counted between two and nine times. The rearrangement links TRBV7-8 to TRBJ2-7; 9 positions agree with TRBD2. V was clipped by 5 bases and J by 2 bases; unmatched bases: 10. This CDR3 spans 16 amino acids. Germline-derived CDR1 and CDR2 are SGHVS and FQNEAQ. DNA of the CDR3: TGTGCCAGCAGCCGTATAGCGGGGGCGCAGACCTACGAGCAGTACTTC. Translation gives CASSRIAGAQTYEQYF.

This clonotype came up a few times. The chain recombines TRBV6-2 or TRBV6-3 with TRBJ2-3; D is uncertain. The CDR3 extends over 13 amino acids. V was pared by 5 bases and J by 0 bases, with 6 bases between. Germline V gene sequence: CDR1 MNHEY, CDR2 SVGEGT. The CDR3 region is CASSVFSTDTQYF. CDR3 DNA: TGTGCCAGCAGTGTCTTTAGCACAGATACGCAGTATTTT.

This clonotype came up a few times. V is TRBV4-1 and J is TRBJ1-2, with a weak D call TRBD1 (6 bases). The CDR3 spans 12 residues. Germline assignment: CDR1 MGHRA and CDR2 YSYEKL. V was pared by 0 bases and J by 14 bases, with 13 bases between. Written as DNA, the CDR3 is TGCGCCAGCAGCCAAGATTGGGACAACAGGACCTTC. Its translation: CASSQDWDNRTF.

This clonotype was found many times. V usage is TRBV7-8 and J usage is TRBJ1-1, with no clear D. The germline V gene encodes CDR1 SGHVS and CDR2 FQNEAQ. The CDR3 totals 17 residues. The V end lost 2 bases, the J end lost 1 base, and 17 bases lay between the germline ends. CDR3 nucleotides: TGTGCCAGCAGCTTATTTTCTTTGGGGAACCAGAACACTGAAGCTTTCTTT. This gives the protein CASSLFSLGNQNTEAFF.

This clonotype has more than one count but fewer than ten. The chain uses TRBV2 and TRBJ1-1; weak D call: TRBD1 (6 bases). Deletions cut 7 bases from V and 10 bases from J, with 31 bases between. CDR1 and CDR2 from the germline V gene are SNHLY and FYNNEI. CDR3 length equals 17 residues. This chain's CDR3 is CASIGVRRDLQGGGAFF. The DNA of the CDR3 is TGTGCCAGCATCGGGGTTAGACGAGACCTACAGGGCGGTGGAGCTTTCTTT.

The V call is TRBV6-6, the J call TRBJ2-7, with D possibly TRBD2 on 5 matching bases. CDR3 length: 12 residues. Trimming pared 2 bases from V and 7 bases from J, leaving 9 bases between. Germline V gene data show CDR1 as MNHNY and CDR2 as SVGAGI (reference sequence). The DNA for the CDR3 is TGTGCCAGCAGTTACAGGACGGGGGAGCAGTACTTC. Amino acids: CASSYRTGEQYF.

This clonotype appeared a few times. This chain links TRBV19 with TRBJ2-7, with D tentatively TRBD2 (5 bases). The CDR3 is 15 residues long. Germline assignment: CDR1 LNHDA and CDR2 SQIVND (reference sequence). With 6 bases removed from V and 2 bases from J, the gap between germline ends came to 17 bases. In nucleotides, the CDR3 is TGTGCCAGTAGCCCGGCGAGCGGAGAACCCTACGAGCAGTACTTC. Protein: CASSPASGEPYEQYF. The full variable domain, in which reference TRBV19 and TRBJ2-7 provide the parts outside the CDR3, is DGGITQSPKYLFRKEGQNVTLSCEQNLNHDAMYWYRQDPGQGLRLIYYSQIVNDFQKGDIAEGYSVSREKKESFPLTVTSAQKNPTAFYLCASSPASGEPYEQYFGPGTRLTVT.

A few counts support this clonotype. The chain carries TRBV5-1 and TRBJ2-3; 10 nucleotides line up with TRBD2. J lost 1 base, V lost 2 bases, and 10 bases had no gene match. There are 18 residues in the CDR3. Per germline, CDR1 SGHRS and CDR2 YFSETQ. The CDR3 sequence: CASSLKRGGSFRTDTQYF. The CDR3 nucleotides are TGCGCCAGCAGCTTAAAGCGGGGGGGATCTTTTCGCACAGATACGCAGTATTTT.

This clonotype was seen only a few times. J is TRBJ2-5 and V is TRBV7-8; D gene unclear. CDR1 is SGHVS, CDR2 FQNEAQ, per germline. Trimming stripped 1 base from V and 1 base from J, with 7 bases between. This CDR3 region has 14 residues. This CDR3 reads CASSLDPGQETQYF. CDR3 nucleotides: TGTGCCAGCAGCTTAGACCCAGGCCAAGAGACCCAGTACTTC.

The rearrangement uses TRBV9 and TRBJ1-4; D gene unclear. Trimming left V 2 bases short and J 1 base short, with 6 bases between. The germline V gene has CDR1 SGDLS and CDR2 YYNGEE. This CDR3 has 14 amino acids. DNA for the CDR3: TGTGCCAGCAGCGTCGGAATAACTAATGAAAAACTGTTTTTT. Translating it yields CASSVGITNEKLFF.

The CDR3 nucleotides are TGTGCCAGCAGCCCCAGGGCCTTGAACACAGATACGCAGTATTTT. Amino acids: CASSPRALNTDTQYF. The chain has TRBV11-2 and TRBJ2-3; possible D gene TRBD1, 5 bases. Trimming removed 5 bases from V and 2 bases from J, with 14 bases in between. Germline assignment: CDR1 SGHAT and CDR2 FQNNGV. This CDR3 spans 15 amino acids.